A single sample is the source of the 25 T cell receptor beta chains below, sequenced in a study of blood T cell repertoires in COVID-19. Profiling relied on immunoSEQ multiplex PCR, and the TCRdb table lists in-frame clones only, not all of them. This sample has about 140,000 clones, with about 91% found just once. Sequenced input: peripheral blood. These receptor sequences come from a human donor in a cohort sampled during active COVID-19.

The chain carries TRBV9 and TRBJ1-1; the match to TRBD1 covers 8 bases. The trim removed 4 bases at V and 1 base at J, leaving 3 bases unmatched. There are 14 residues in the CDR3. Germline V gene sequence: CDR1 SGDLS, CDR2 YYNGEE. The CDR3 loop reads CASSKQGGNTEAFF. The DNA of the CDR3 is TGTGCCAGCAGCAAACAGGGGGGGAACACTGAAGCTTTCTTT.

The genes are TRBV28 and TRBJ2-6, with TRBD2 matching over 11 bases. V was pared by 6 bases and J by 3 bases, with 4 bases of the junction left unmatched. Germline V lookup: CDR1 MDHEN, CDR2 SYDVKM. CDR3 length: 16 residues. The CDR3 nucleotides read TGTGCCAGCAGGGGACTAGCGGCGGGTGGGGCCAACGTCCTGACTTTC. Protein: CASRGLAAGGANVLTF.

For this clone: Relative to the germline gene, one junction end is altered; a read error may explain this. The V call is TRBV6-5, the J call TRBJ1-1, with no clear D. From germline, CDR1 is MNHEY and CDR2 SVGAGI. The CDR3 runs 11 residues. In DNA, the CDR3 is TGTGCCAGCAGACAAGACACCGAAGCTTTCTTT. Its protein product is CASRQDTEAFF.

The chain uses TRBV5-4 and TRBJ1-3; D may be TRBD1 (6 bases). CDR3 length: 18 residues. V shed 0 bases and J shed 0 bases, with 16 bases lying between them. Germline CDR1 is SGHNT and CDR2 is YYREEE (reference sequence). The CDR3 sequence is CASSLGGGRASSGNTIYF. Written as DNA, the CDR3 is TGTGCCAGCAGCTTGGGGGGGGGCAGGGCAAGCTCTGGAAACACCATATATTTT. The variable domain in full, completed from reference TRBV5-4 and TRBJ1-3, reads ETGVTQSPTHLIKTRGQQVTLRCSSQSGHNTVSWYQQALGQGPQFIFQYYREEENGRGNFPPRFSGLQFPNYSSELNVNALELDDSALYLCASSLGGGRASSGNTIYFGEGSWLTVV.

The rearrangement uses TRBV3-1 (or the pseudogene TRBV3-2) and TRBJ2-1; 8 nucleotides agree with TRBD1. The CDR3 spans 14 residues. Per the germline V gene, CDR1 is LGHDT and CDR2 is YNNKEL (reference sequence). V dropped 3 bases and J dropped 3; count of bases not matched to a gene: 1. This CDR3 is CASSHTGGYNEQFF. Written as DNA, the CDR3 is TGTGCCAGCAGCCATACAGGGGGCTACAATGAGCAGTTCTTC.

The chain recombines TRBV15 with TRBJ2-3; perhaps TRBD2 as D (7 bases). Germline values: CDR1 LNHNV, CDR2 YYDKDF (reference sequence). CDR3 length: 18 amino acids. Trimming took off 4 bases at V and 2 bases at J, with 22 bases between the two ends. The CDR3 loop is CATSTPPGGFPLTDTQYF. Written as DNA, the CDR3 is TGTGCCACCAGCACCCCCCCGGGGGGCTTTCCGCTCACAGATACGCAGTATTTT. Together with reference TRBV15 and TRBJ2-3, the CDR3 gives the full variable domain: DAMVIQNPRYQVTQFGKPVTLSCSQTLNHNVMYWYQQKSSQAPKLLFHYYDKDFNNEADTPDNFQSRRPNTSFCFLDIRSPGLGDTAMYLCATSTPPGGFPLTDTQYFGPGTRLTVL.

The CDR3 DNA reads as TGCGCCAGCAGCCAGGACTTCGGGACTACACCGTTCTTC. This gives the protein CASSQDFGTTPFF. The chain couples TRBV4-1 to TRBJ2-1, with 7 positions matching TRBD2. J gave up 15 bases and V 3 bases, and 11 bases lay outside the gene matches. Germline CDR1 MGHRA, CDR2 YSYEKL. The CDR3 sequence is 13 residues long.

The CDR3 region is CASSTYSGGGYEQYF. DNA of the CDR3: TGTGCCAGCAGTACTTATAGCGGGGGGGGCTACGAGCAGTACTTC. V gene TRBV11-2 combines with J gene TRBJ2-7; 11 bases match TRBD2. V lost 6 bases to trimming and J lost 3 bases; unmatched junction nucleotides: 7. CDR1 is SGHAT and CDR2 is FQNNGV in the germline V gene. The CDR3 consists of 15 residues.

This clone was seen a handful of times. V gene TRBV19 combines with J gene TRBJ1-5, with D unclear. V lost 3 bases, J lost 0 bases, and 6 bases lay in between. Germline values: CDR1 LNHDA, CDR2 SQIVND (reference sequence). The CDR3 contains 14 residues. DNA for the CDR3: TGTGCCAGTAGTATTGTAGATAGCAATCAGCCCCAGCATTTT. Translated, it gives CASSIVDSNQPQHF.

This clone was observed once. V gene TRBV9 combines with J gene TRBJ1-4, with a weak D call TRBD1 (6 bases). Germline V gene data show CDR1 as SGDLS and CDR2 as YYNGEE. There are 15 residues in the CDR3. Trimming removed 3 bases at V and 7 bases at J, with 16 bases between. The CDR3 sequence: CASSGPRGPGEKLFF. The CDR3 DNA is TGTGCCAGCAGCGGTCCCAGGGGCCCGGGTGAAAAACTGTTTTTT.

This chain connects TRBV4-3 to TRBJ2-1; D possibly corresponds to TRBD2 (5 bases). V gave up 0 bases and J gave up 5 bases, with 14 bases separating them. CDR1 and CDR2 from the germline V gene are LGHNA and YSLEER. This CDR3 spans 16 amino acids. CDR3 sequence: CASSQDWNLSDNEQFF. The DNA for the CDR3 is TGCGCCAGCAGCCAAGATTGGAACCTTAGCGACAATGAGCAGTTCTTC.

This chain links TRBV12-5 with TRBJ2-1; perhaps TRBD1 as D (6 bases). Germline V gene sequence: CDR1 LGHNT, CDR2 FRNRAP. The CDR3 is 14 residues long. Trimming stripped 4 bases from V and 4 bases from J, with 11 bases between. Here the CDR3 reads CASGSWTAYNEQFF. For the CDR3, the DNA is TGTGCTAGTGGTTCTTGGACAGCTTACAATGAGCAGTTCTTC.

Here the CDR3 reads CSVRRMNTEAFF. In nucleotides, the CDR3 is TGCAGCGTTAGGAGGATGAACACTGAAGCTTTCTTT. This rearrangement joins TRBV29-1 to TRBJ1-1; D gene unclear. The germline CDR1 and CDR2 sequences are SQVTM and ANQGSEA. The CDR3 runs 12 residues. V lost 5 bases and J 0 bases, leaving 7 bases between the germline ends.

V is TRBV10-3 and J is TRBJ2-5, with 7 bases aligning to TRBD1. With 5 bases clipped from V and 1 base from J, the junction kept 7 bases outside the gene matches. CDR1 is ENHRY, CDR2 SYGVKD, per germline. This CDR3 contains 15 residues. The CDR3: CAISTPQGSQETQYF. The CDR3 DNA sequence: TGTGCCATCAGTACTCCACAGGGGTCCCAAGAGACCCAGTACTTC.

This clone came up a few times. The chain joins TRBV5-4 to TRBJ2-5; 10 bases fit TRBD1. After removal of 7 bases from V and 4 bases from J, the junction contained 10 bases not matched to a gene. Germline CDR1 is SGHNT and CDR2 is YYREEE (reference sequence). CDR3 length equals 15 residues. The CDR3 DNA reads as TGTGCCAGCTCCCCGCCGGGACAGGGGTTAGAGACCCAGTACTTC. Translated: CASSPPGQGLETQYF.

The chain recombines TRBV6-8 with TRBJ1-2, with a possible D match to TRBD1 (6 bases). The V gene's germline CDR1 is MNHGY and CDR2 SAAAGT. Between the trimmed V and J ends, which lost 2 bases and 3 bases, there was a span of 13 bases. The CDR3 loop spans 15 amino acids. The DNA for the CDR3 is TGTGCCAGCAGTTACATTAGTAGGACAGACTATGGCTACACCTTC. As protein: CASSYISRTDYGYTF.

This clone was detected a few times. This sequence joins TRBV27 and TRBJ2-7; 7 positions match TRBD2. V trimming: 2 bases; J trimming: 3 bases; junction bases outside the gene matches: 1. The CDR3 length is 13 residues. Germline values: CDR1 MNHEY, CDR2 SMNVEV (reference sequence). The chain's CDR3 is CASSLRGDYEQYF. CDR3 in DNA: TGTGCCAGCAGTTTACGGGGGGACTACGAGCAGTACTTC.

This clone showed up many times. This chain links TRBV3-1 (or the pseudogene TRBV3-2) with TRBJ1-2; D unresolved. This CDR3 spans 15 amino acids. V dropped 1 base and J dropped 4 bases, with 13 bases sitting between them. The germline CDR1 and CDR2 sequences are LGHDT and YNNKEL (reference sequence). CDR3 residues: CASSQAPGTSYGYTF. The CDR3 DNA sequence: TGTGCCAGCAGCCAAGCCCCGGGAACCTCCTATGGCTACACCTTC.

The V and J genes are TRBV6-5 and TRBJ1-2, with TRBD1 identical over 7 bases. The V gene's germline CDR1 is MNHEY and CDR2 SVGAGI. V was clipped by 4 bases and J by 7 bases; unmatched bases: 15. The CDR3 has 16 amino acids. The CDR3 coding sequence is TGTGCCAGCAGTTCAGACCGGGCGACAGGGTACGGTGGCTACACCTTC. This translates into CASSSDRATGYGGYTF.

This clone was detected only a few times. The rearrangement links TRBV5-4 to TRBJ1-2; 7 bases agree with TRBD1. CDR3 length: 15 residues. Germline-derived CDR1 and CDR2 are SGHNT and YYREEE (reference sequence). Trimming removed 4 bases from V and 4 bases from J; junction bases left unmatched: 10. CDR3 region: CASSPRGQTLYGYTF. The CDR3 DNA sequence: TGTGCCAGCAGCCCTAGGGGACAGACCCTCTATGGCTACACCTTC.

J is TRBJ1-2 and V is TRBV2; a weak D match, TRBD1 (5 bases). CDR3 length equals 15 residues. The V end was cut by 6 bases, the J end by 6 bases, with 20 bases between. The germline V gene encodes CDR1 SNHLY and CDR2 FYNNEI. The CDR3 loop reads CASSPIGGVVDGYTF. CDR3 sequence (DNA): TGTGCCAGCAGCCCCATTGGAGGGGTGGTAGATGGCTACACCTTC.

There are a few counts of this clone. V is TRBV27 and J is TRBJ2-1; a possible D gene is TRBD2 (6 bases). Germline-derived CDR1 and CDR2 are MNHEY and SMNVEV (reference sequence). The CDR3 is 12 amino acids. V was shortened by 2 bases and J by 10 bases, with 9 bases between the two germline ends. This chain's CDR3 is CASSLGGVEQFF. The CDR3, as DNA: TGTGCCAGCAGTTTAGGAGGGGTGGAGCAGTTCTTC.

This chain connects TRBV5-4 to TRBJ1-4; perhaps TRBD1 as D (6 bases). The V gene lost 3 bases and the J gene lost 0 bases, with 9 bases spanning the gap. There are 15 residues in the CDR3. Germline lookup yields CDR1 SGHNT and CDR2 YYREEE (reference sequence). DNA of the CDR3: TGTGCCAGCAGCTCGGGGGGGCCAACTAATGAAAAACTGTTTTTT. Protein sequence: CASSSGGPTNEKLFF.

The chain links TRBV10-3 to TRBJ2-7; 7 bases fit TRBD1. From germline, CDR1 is ENHRY and CDR2 SYGVKD. The CDR3 spans 15 residues. J lost 2 bases, V lost 0 bases, and 4 bases had no gene match. The CDR3 here is CAISESRTGTYEQYF. Here the CDR3 DNA reads TGTGCCATCAGTGAGTCTAGGACAGGAACCTACGAGCAGTACTTC.

V gene TRBV3-1 (or the pseudogene TRBV3-2) combines with J gene TRBJ1-3; no clear D. V was pared by 5 bases and J by 4 bases, with 12 bases between. CDR1 and CDR2 (germline): LGHDT, YNNKEL (reference sequence). CDR3 length: 14 residues. The chain's CDR3 is CASSTTVLGNTIYF. DNA of the CDR3: TGTGCCAGCAGCACCACAGTGCTAGGAAACACCATATATTTT.